This is a list of T cell receptor beta chains from one sample in a study of regulatory T cells in long-lasting Graves disease. TCRdb recomputed calls from the multiplex PCR reads with MiXCR, one row per CDR3 protein. The table lists 310,000 or so distinct CDR3 sequences, under 25% of them singletons. The sample consisted of peripheral blood mononuclear cells (PBMCs), taken when the disease was refractory, from a patient treated with antithyroid drugs. These receptors originate from a female donor with Graves disease. Both conserved end residues are part of each CDR3. D genes are given only for firm matches. Only part of the rows carry a size: once, few, many, or a class if the clone is expanded.

j_gene,abundance,d_gene,v_gene,CDR3nt,CDR3aa
TRBJ2-6,few,.,TRBV30,TGTGCCTGGATGGACTGGGCCAACGTCCTGACTTTC,CAWMDWANVLTF
TRBJ2-5,many,TRBD1,TRBV7-9,TGTGCCAGCAGCTTAGTTGACAGGGAGTTGGAAGAGACCCAGTACTTC,CASSLVDRELEETQYF
TRBJ2-7,.,TRBD1,TRBV7-3,TGTGCCAGCAGCTTGGACAGGCTGAACGAGCAGTACTTC,CASSLDRLNEQYF
TRBJ2-7,many,TRBD2,TRBV7-2,TGTGCCAGCAGCCTGGGACTAGCGGGAGTTCAATCCGAGCAGTACTTC,CASSLGLAGVQSEQYF
TRBJ2-7,.,TRBD2,TRBV29-1,TGCAGCGTTGAAGGTCTAGCGGGAGGTCGGGAGCAGTACTTC,CSVEGLAGGREQYF
TRBJ2-7,few,TRBD1,TRBV19,TGTGCCAGTAGTCGCCGGGACAGAGACATACGTGAGCAGTACTTC,CASSRRDRDIREQYF
TRBJ1-2,many,.,TRBV20-1,TGCAGTGCTCTCCCCGGGACCCTGGGGTTGGGCTACACCTTC,CSALPGTLGLGYTF
TRBJ2-7,few,TRBD1,TRBV6-2/TRBV6-3,TGTGCCAGCAGTTACGGGACAGGGGAATACGAGCAGTACTTC,CASSYGTGEYEQYF
TRBJ2-7,.,TRBD1,TRBV20-1,TGCAGTGCCCACCTTTTGGACAGGAGCTCCTACGAGCAGTACTTC,CSAHLLDRSSYEQYF
TRBJ2-2,.,TRBD2,TRBV27,TGTGCCAGCAGTTCCCCGATAGCGGGAGGGGGGGAGCTGTTTTTT,CASSSPIAGGGELFF
TRBJ2-7,few,TRBD2,TRBV11-2,TGTGCCAGCAGCCAAGCCACTAGCGCTACCGCCTACGAGCAGTACTTC,CASSQATSATAYEQYF
TRBJ2-7,many,TRBD1,TRBV24-1,TGTGCCACCAGTGCCGGACAGGGGGCGGGGGAGCAGTACTTC,CATSAGQGAGEQYF
TRBJ1-5,few,.,TRBV4-2,TGTGCCAGCAGCCAAGATAGGGACACCAATCAGCCCCAGCATTTT,CASSQDRDTNQPQHF
TRBJ2-4,.,TRBD2,TRBV29-1,TGCAGCGTTGAAAAAGTTAACATTCAGGTAGCGGGAAATGGTTTTGAAAACATTCAGTACTTC,CSVEKVNIQVAGNGFENIQYF
TRBJ2-2,few,.,TRBV11-2,TGTGCCAGCAGCCAGAGCACCGGTGGGGTCTCCGGGGAGCTGTTTTTT,CASSQSTGGVSGELFF
TRBJ1-6,many,.,TRBV6-1,TGTGCCAGCAGTGGGGCCGACGGTTCACCCCTCCACTTT,CASSGADGSPLHF
TRBJ2-1,few,.,TRBV4-2,TGTGCCAGCAGCCGGACGCGATCCGGGGACAATGAGCAGTTCTTC,CASSRTRSGDNEQFF
TRBJ1-1,.,.,TRBV7-6,TGTGCCAGCAGCCCCCCGAAAGACACTGAAGCTTTCTTT,CASSPPKDTEAFF
TRBJ2-7,many,.,TRBV30,TGTGCCTGGAGTACCCAGTACGAGCAGTACTTC,CAWSTQYEQYF
TRBJ2-7,.,TRBD1,TRBV4-1,TGCGCCAGCAGTCCCCTTTCGACAGGGAGCTACGAGCAGTACTTC,CASSPLSTGSYEQYF
TRBJ2-2,few,TRBD1,TRBV20-1,TGCAGTGCTAGAGACCCCAGGGGGCTAGGGGGGAGCACCGGGGAGCTGTTTTTT,CSARDPRGLGGSTGELFF
TRBJ2-2,.,.,TRBV27,TGTGCCAGCAGTCTCTCGGTAGAGCTCACCGGGGAGCTGTTTTTT,CASSLSVELTGELFF